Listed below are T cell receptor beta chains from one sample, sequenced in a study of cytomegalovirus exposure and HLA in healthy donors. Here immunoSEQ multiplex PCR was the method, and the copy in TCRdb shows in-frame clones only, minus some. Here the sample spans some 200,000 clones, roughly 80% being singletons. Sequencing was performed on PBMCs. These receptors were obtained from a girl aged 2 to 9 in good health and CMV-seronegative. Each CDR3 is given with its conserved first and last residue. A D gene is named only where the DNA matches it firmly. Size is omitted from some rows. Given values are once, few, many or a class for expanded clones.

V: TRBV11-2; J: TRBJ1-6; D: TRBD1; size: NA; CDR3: CASSLGAGTENSPLHF; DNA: TGTGCCAGCAGCTTGGGGGCGGGGACAGAGAATTCACCCCTCCACTTT
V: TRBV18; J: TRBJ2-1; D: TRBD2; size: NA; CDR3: CASSVSGGRPYNEQFF; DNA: TGTGCCAGCTCAGTGTCCGGCGGGAGGCCCTACAATGAGCAGTTCTTC
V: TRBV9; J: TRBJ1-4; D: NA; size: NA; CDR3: CASSVYPDEKLFF; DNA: TGTGCCAGCAGCGTATACCCGGATGAAAAACTGTTTTTT
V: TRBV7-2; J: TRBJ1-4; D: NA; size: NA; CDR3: CASSQGLYNEKLFF; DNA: TGTGCCAGCAGCCAGGGACTCTATAATGAAAAACTGTTTTTT
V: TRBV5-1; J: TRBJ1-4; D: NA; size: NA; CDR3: CASQTQSRRQYEKLFF; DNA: TGCGCCAGCCAAACACAGAGTCGGCGCCAGTATGAAAAACTGTTTTTT
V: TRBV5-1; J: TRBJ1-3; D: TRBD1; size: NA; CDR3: CASSPYGTGIMAGNTIYF; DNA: TGCGCCAGCAGCCCTTACGGGACAGGGATCATGGCTGGAAACACCATATATTTT
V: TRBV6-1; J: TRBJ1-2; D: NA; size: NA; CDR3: CASSEETDIIYGYTF; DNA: TGTGCCAGCAGTGAAGAGACCGACATCATTTATGGCTACACCTTC
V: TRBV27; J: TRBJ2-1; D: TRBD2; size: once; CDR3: CASSFGGSADEQFF; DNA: TGTGCCAGCAGTTTTGGCGGGAGTGCGGATGAGCAGTTCTTC
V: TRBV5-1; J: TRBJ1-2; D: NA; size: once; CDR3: CASSLAVGNNYGYTF; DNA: TGCGCCAGCAGCTTGGCTGTCGGGAATAACTATGGCTACACCTTC
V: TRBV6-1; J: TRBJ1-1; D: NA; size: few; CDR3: CASSESGNTEAFF; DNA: TGTGCCAGCAGTGAAAGCGGGAACACTGAAGCTTTCTTT
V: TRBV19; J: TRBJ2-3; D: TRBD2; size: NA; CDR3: CASSIPWTRHSDTQYF; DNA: TGTGCCAGTAGTATTCCTTGGACTAGGCACTCAGATACGCAGTATTTT
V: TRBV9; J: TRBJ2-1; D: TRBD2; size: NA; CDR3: CASERAGFNEQFF; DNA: TGTGCCAGCGAGAGAGCGGGGTTCAATGAGCAGTTCTTC
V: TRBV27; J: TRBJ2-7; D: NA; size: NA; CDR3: CASCPNSHYEQYF; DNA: TGTGCCAGCTGTCCTAACAGCCACTACGAGCAGTACTTC
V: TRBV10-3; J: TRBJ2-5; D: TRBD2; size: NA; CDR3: CATLGTSGGEYQETQYF; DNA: TGTGCCACCCTTGGGACTAGCGGGGGAGAGTACCAAGAGACCCAGTACTTC
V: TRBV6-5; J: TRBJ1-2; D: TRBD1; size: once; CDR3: CASSYLDRTNYGYTF; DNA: TGTGCCAGCAGTTATTTGGACAGGACGAACTATGGCTACACCTTC
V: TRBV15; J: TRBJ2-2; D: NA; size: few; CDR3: CATSRAGGPGTGELFF; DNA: TGTGCCACCAGCAGGGCTGGGGGCCCTGGCACCGGGGAGCTGTTTTTT
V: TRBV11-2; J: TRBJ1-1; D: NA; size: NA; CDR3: CASSLESQGYNAHTFF; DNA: TGTGCCAGCAGCTTAGAATCCCAGGGATACAATGCACACACTTTCTTT
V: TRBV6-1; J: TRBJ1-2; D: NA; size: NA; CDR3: CASSEVQGFDGYTF; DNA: TGTGCCAGCAGTGAGGTTCAGGGTTTTGATGGCTACACCTTC
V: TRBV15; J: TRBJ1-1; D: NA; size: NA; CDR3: CATSRGKQGPYLAFF; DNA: TGTGCCACCAGCAGAGGTAAACAGGGACCGTATCTAGCTTTCTTT
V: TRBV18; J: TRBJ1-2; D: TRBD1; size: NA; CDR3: CASSEEGSYQGANYGYTF; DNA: TGTGCCAGCTCAGAGGAGGGATCCTACCAGGGGGCTAATTATGGCTACACCTTC
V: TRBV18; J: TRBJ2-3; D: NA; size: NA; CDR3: CASSPPGSPDTQYF; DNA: TGTGCCAGCTCACCTCCCGGGTCCCCAGATACGCAGTATTTT
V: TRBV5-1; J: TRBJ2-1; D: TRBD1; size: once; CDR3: CASSPHRDRGYNEQFF; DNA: TGCGCCAGCAGCCCACACCGGGACAGGGGCTACAATGAGCAGTTCTTC
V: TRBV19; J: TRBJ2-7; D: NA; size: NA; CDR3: CASSIHWPPYEQYF; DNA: TGTGCCAGTAGTATACATTGGCCACCCTACGAGCAGTACTTC
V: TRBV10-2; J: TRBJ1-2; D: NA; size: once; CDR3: CASSQELELYGYTF; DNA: TGCGCCAGCAGCCAAGAACTCGAACTCTATGGCTACACCTTC
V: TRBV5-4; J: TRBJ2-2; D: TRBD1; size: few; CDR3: CASGGDRGNTGELFF; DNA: TGTGCCAGCGGGGGGGACAGGGGAAACACCGGGGAGCTGTTTTTT
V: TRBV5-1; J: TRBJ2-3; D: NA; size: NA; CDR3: CASSLGPPQGTGDTQYF; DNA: TGCGCCAGCAGCTTGGGCCCGCCGCAGGGTACGGGAGATACGCAGTATTTT
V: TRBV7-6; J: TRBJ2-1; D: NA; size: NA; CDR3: CASSFDGYNEQFF; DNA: TGTGCCAGCAGCTTTGACGGGTACAATGAGCAGTTCTTC
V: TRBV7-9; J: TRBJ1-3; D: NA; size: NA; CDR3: CASSSTGILSGNTIYF; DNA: TGTGCCAGCAGCTCAACAGGGATCCTCTCTGGAAACACCATATATTTT
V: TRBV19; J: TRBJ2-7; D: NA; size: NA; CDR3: CATSSGGYYEQYF; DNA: TGTGCCACCTCCTCCGGGGGATACTACGAGCAGTACTTC
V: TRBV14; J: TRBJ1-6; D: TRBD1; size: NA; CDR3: CASKSGTGNSPLHF; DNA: TGTGCCAGCAAGTCCGGGACAGGGAATTCACCCCTCCACTTT
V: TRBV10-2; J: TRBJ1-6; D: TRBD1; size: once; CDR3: CASKQDRGGNSPLHF; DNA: TGCGCCAGCAAACAGGACAGGGGTGGGAATTCACCCCTCCACTTT
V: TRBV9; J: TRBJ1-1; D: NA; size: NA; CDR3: CASSVATGTNTEAFF; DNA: TGTGCCAGCAGCGTAGCGACGGGTACCAACACTGAAGCTTTCTTT